This TCR beta chain was sequenced during a study of blood T cell repertoires in COVID-19. Sequenced by immunoSEQ multiplex PCR; TCRdb stores in-frame clones only, minus some. Among approximately 130,000 clones listed, roughly 79% were seen once. V was cut by 5 bases and J by 4 bases, with 13 bases left in between. The CDR3 runs 14 residues. Germline loops: CDR1 MNHEY, CDR2 SVGAGI. The gene calls are TRBV6-5 and TRBJ2-3, with a possible D match to TRBD2 (6 bases). The receptor comes from a human donor in a cohort sampled during active COVID-19. The specimen sequenced was peripheral blood. In nucleotides, the CDR3 is TGTGCCAGCAGTCCCCAAGGAGGGGCAGATACGCAGTATTTT. Translation gives CASSPQGGADTQYF.